This T cell receptor beta chain was captured by sequencing in a study of shared clonotypes between healthy human individuals. TCRdb's copy holds only in-frame clones and misses some; the assay was immunoSEQ multiplex PCR. The sample records some 1 million clones, about 75% being singletons. The V end was cut by 7 bases, the J end by 5 bases, with 15 bases between. The CDR3 consists of 13 residues. Germline-derived CDR1 and CDR2 are WSHSY and SAAADI. The TCR was taken from a man between 18 and 35 years old in good health. Sequenced material: memory CD4+ T cells sorted from blood. Subset here: CD45RA-negative fraction. The V call is TRBV10-2, the J call TRBJ2-7, with no clear D. CDR3 bases: TGCGCCAGCACCGGCTCAGGAAGGGACGAGCAGTACTTC. This translates into CASTGSGRDEQYF.